This T cell receptor beta chain was captured in a study of blood T cell repertoires in COVID-19. Overall study context: Nucleic acid was either cDNA or gDNA, and it came from T cells, B-cell-depleted T cells, or PBMCs.

Followed over time, Seattle patients had been enrolled while infection was active. Some clones are missing from TCRdb's copy, which holds only in-frame ones; the method was immunoSEQ multiplex PCR. The sample lists some 330,000 clones, roughly 89% occurring once. Germline V gene data show CDR1 as MNHNS and CDR2 as SASEGT. The CDR3 consists of 16 residues. V was trimmed by 3 bases and J by 1 base, leaving 13 bases between them. The sequencing sample was made of peripheral blood. The V and J genes are TRBV6-1 and TRBJ1-3; D not resolved. This TCR was recovered from a woman aged 25 to 39 with COVID-19, enrolled during active disease. The CDR3 reads CASSEIRGTSGNTIYF. The CDR3 nucleotides are TGTGCCAGCAGTGAGATCCGCGGCACATCTGGAAACACCATATATTTT.